This entry lists 30 T cell receptor beta chains sequenced from one sample in a study of T cell responses to AZD1222 COVID-19 vaccine. The protocol was immunoSEQ multiplex PCR, while the TCRdb copy is restricted to in-frame clones and leaves out a portion. The sample lists about 97,000 clones, around 90% seen once, with approximately 8.3% in the top ten. The sample was peripheral blood, taken on day 0 of AZD1222 vaccination. The source of these receptors is an adult in good health.

The J gene is TRBJ1-5, the V gene TRBV6-4, with TRBD1 matching over 7 bases. CDR3 size: 14 residues. CDR1 and CDR2 from the germline V gene are MRHNA and SNTAGT. The ends lost 5 bases at V and 2 bases at J; junction bases unmatched: 3. CDR3 sequence reads: CASSPGTGNQPQHF. In DNA form, the CDR3 reads TGTGCCAGCAGTCCCGGGACAGGCAATCAGCCCCAGCATTTT.

This sequence joins TRBV10-1 and TRBJ1-1, with D tentatively TRBD1 (6 bases). Trimming left V 0 bases short and J 7 bases short, with 12 bases between. The CDR3 spans 14 residues. Looked up from germline, CDR1 is WNHNN and CDR2 is SYGVQD (reference sequence). The chain's CDR3 is CASSESWRGDEAFF. The CDR3 nucleotides read TGCGCCAGCAGTGAGTCTTGGAGGGGGGATGAAGCTTTCTTT.

This clone was seen only once. This rearrangement joins TRBV5-1 to TRBJ1-5; 8 positions agree with TRBD1. The CDR3 covers 14 residues. The germline V gene has CDR1 SGHRS and CDR2 YFSETQ. V shed 3 bases, J shed 5 bases, and the junction held 4 bases outside the gene matches. The CDR3 is CASSYTGGDQPQHF. The CDR3 nucleotides read TGCGCCAGCAGCTACACAGGGGGGGATCAGCCCCAGCATTTT.

This clone was detected a few times. This chain connects TRBV27 to TRBJ1-1, with no clear D. V shed 4 bases and J shed 6 bases, with 12 bases lying between them. CDR3 length: 13 amino acids. CDR1 is MNHEY, CDR2 SMNVEV, per germline (reference sequence). The CDR3 is CASSSHGVPEAFF. CDR3 bases: TGTGCCAGCAGTTCCCATGGGGTCCCTGAAGCTTTCTTT.

This chain uses TRBV28 with TRBJ1-2; D is uncertain. V lost 4 bases and J lost 7, with 13 bases in between. The CDR3 consists of 13 residues. In germline, CDR1 is MDHEN, CDR2 SYDVKM. DNA for the CDR3: TGTGCCAGCAGTTCTACAACCCGGGCTGGCTACACCTTC. The encoded protein is CASSSTTRAGYTF.

The chain uses TRBV7-8 and TRBJ1-6; no clear D. Between the trimmed V and J ends, which lost 5 bases and 8 bases, there was a span of 19 bases. The CDR3 length is 16 residues. Germline V gives CDR1 SGHVS, CDR2 FQNEAQ. The CDR3 loop reads CASSRRTSFGDSPLHF. CDR3 in DNA: TGTGCCAGCAGCAGACGGACGTCCTTCGGTGATTCACCCCTCCACTTT.

The CDR3 region has the DNA TGTGCCAGCAGCCCCAGGACAGGGTCAGATACGCAGTATTTT. It encodes CASSPRTGSDTQYF. This chain uses TRBV9 with TRBJ2-3, with 8 nucleotides matching TRBD1. The V and J ends lost 4 bases and 4 bases, in that order; junction bases with no gene match: 5. Germline V gene data show CDR1 as SGDLS and CDR2 as YYNGEE. The length of the CDR3 is 14 residues.

The chain recombines TRBV2 with TRBJ2-1; D unresolved. This CDR3 region has 14 residues. The germline V gene has CDR1 SNHLY and CDR2 FYNNEI. V lost 2 bases and J 5 bases, leaving 10 bases between the germline ends. CDR3 DNA: TGTGCCAGCAGTGAACTCGGAAAGCACAATGAGCAGTTCTTC. Its translation: CASSELGKHNEQFF.

J is TRBJ2-3 and V is TRBV7-6; D remains ambiguous. Germline CDR1 reads SGHVS; CDR2 reads FNYEAQ. The CDR3 contains 13 residues. Trimming cost V 4 bases and J 0 bases, with 5 bases left between them. CDR3: CASSSGSTDTQYF. In nucleotides, the CDR3 is TGTGCCAGCAGCTCTGGGAGCACAGATACGCAGTATTTT.

J is TRBJ2-7 and V is TRBV2; D is possibly TRBD1 or TRBD2 (5 bases each). CDR1 SNHLY and CDR2 FYNNEI come from the germline V gene. The CDR3 totals 15 residues. Trimming took 6 bases from V and 2 from J, leaving 17 bases between them. The CDR3 here is CASRDSQGIAYEQYF. In nucleotides, the CDR3 is TGTGCCAGCAGGGACTCGCAGGGTATCGCCTACGAGCAGTACTTC.

V and J are TRBV11-3 and TRBJ2-1; 8 bases agree with TRBD2. V was clipped by 1 base and J by 10 bases; unmatched bases: 9. Germline V gives CDR1 SGHNT, CDR2 YENEEA. The CDR3 spans 15 residues. CDR3 DNA: TGTGCCAGCAGCTTAGGTTTCCGGGAGGGCCAAGAGCAGTTCTTC. Its protein is CASSLGFREGQEQFF.

This CDR3 is CASTKTGAETQYF. The DNA of the CDR3 is TGTGCCAGCACAAAAACAGGGGCCGAGACCCAGTACTTC. The chain links TRBV6-5 to TRBJ2-5; 7 nucleotides match TRBD1. Germline trimming cut 7 bases from V and 5 bases from J; bases unmatched to any gene: 7. Germline values: CDR1 MNHEY, CDR2 SVGAGI. This CDR3 comprises 13 residues.

V is TRBV11-2 and J is TRBJ2-2; D unresolved. The CDR3 is made up of 12 amino acids. The V and J ends lost 4 bases and 6 bases respectively, with 6 bases between them. CDR1 is SGHAT and CDR2 is FQNNGV in the germline V gene. CDR3 protein: CASSSQSGELFF. The CDR3 DNA reads as TGTGCCAGCAGCTCGCAATCCGGGGAGCTGTTTTTT.

V usage is TRBV11-2 and J usage is TRBJ2-1; D is uncertain. Trimming removed 10 bases at V and 0 bases at J, with 16 bases between. The germline V gene encodes CDR1 SGHAT and CDR2 FQNNGV. This CDR3 is built from 15 residues. The CDR3 sequence is CATTDDQSSYNEQFF. Written as DNA, the CDR3 is TGTGCCACCACGGATGACCAAAGCTCCTACAATGAGCAGTTCTTC.

The chain is built from TRBV18 and TRBJ2-7, with 9 bases matching TRBD1. The CDR3 is made up of 16 amino acids. The V and J ends lost 4 bases and 0 bases, in that order; junction bases with no gene match: 7. Germline-derived CDR1 and CDR2 are KGHSH and LQKENI. The CDR3 sequence: CASSHWDRAPSYEQYF. In DNA, the CDR3 is TGTGCCAGCTCACACTGGGACAGGGCGCCCTCCTACGAGCAGTACTTC.

The V and J genes are TRBV19 and TRBJ1-5, with 8 bases aligning to TRBD1. The CDR3 contains 18 residues. The germline CDR1 and CDR2 sequences are LNHDA and SQIVND (reference sequence). J gave up 0 bases and V 7 bases, and 14 bases lay outside the gene matches. The DNA for the CDR3 is TGTGCCAGTACCCAAGACGGGACAGGAGTTTATAGCAATCAGCCCCAGCATTTT. Amino acids: CASTQDGTGVYSNQPQHF.

This chain joins TRBV5-1 and TRBJ1-3; 7 positions agree with TRBD1. CDR1 SGHRS and CDR2 YFSETQ come from the germline V gene. The CDR3 is 15 residues long. The trim removed 1 base at V and 4 bases at J, leaving 5 bases unmatched. The CDR3 reads CASSLSSTGGNTIYF. The CDR3 region has the DNA TGCGCCAGCAGCTTGAGTTCGACAGGGGGAAACACCATATATTTT.

This clone came up once. V is TRBV5-1 and J is TRBJ1-1; weak D call: TRBD1 (5 bases). The germline gives CDR1 SGHRS, CDR2 YFSETQ. Deletions cut 1 base from V and 2 bases from J, with 12 bases between. This CDR3 comprises 15 residues. The CDR3 nucleotides read TGCGCCAGCAGCTTGCTCGACAGAGCCAACACTGAAGCTTTCTTT. Protein sequence: CASSLLDRANTEAFF.

V usage is TRBV9 and J usage is TRBJ1-2, with D maybe TRBD1 (6 bases). The CDR3 sequence is 17 residues long. Per germline, CDR1 SGDLS and CDR2 YYNGEE. V was trimmed by 2 bases and J by 6 bases, leaving 23 bases between them. The CDR3 DNA is TGTGCCAGCAGCGTGACTGGAAAAAAAGGGGGGGCTAATGGCTACACCTTC. Its translation is CASSVTGKKGGANGYTF. The whole variable domain, filled in from reference TRBV9 and TRBJ1-2, reads DSGVTQTPKHLITATGQRVTLRCSPRSGDLSVYWYQQSLDQGLQFLIQYYNGEERAKGNILERFSAQQFPDLHSELNLSSLELGDSALYFCASSVTGKKGGANGYTFGSGTRLTVV.

In DNA, the CDR3 is TGCGCCAGCAGCTTGGCCGGTGTGGGCCACGAGCAGTACTTC. This gives the protein CASSLAGVGHEQYF. The rearrangement links TRBV5-1 to TRBJ2-7; D ambiguous. Germline V gene lookup returns CDR1 SGHRS and CDR2 YFSETQ. Trimming left V 0 bases short and J 5 bases short, with 12 bases between. The CDR3 is 14 amino acids.

The chain combines TRBV30 with TRBJ2-2; D is possibly TRBD1 (6 bases). V was cut by 1 base and J by 7 bases, with 16 bases left in between. Germline loops: CDR1 GTSNPN, CDR2 SVGIG (reference sequence). This CDR3 contains 15 residues. The CDR3 protein is CAWSASPRGIGELFF. CDR3 sequence (DNA): TGTGCCTGGAGTGCCTCGCCCAGGGGTATCGGGGAGCTGTTTTTT.

The chain joins TRBV5-1 to TRBJ2-7, with D perhaps being TRBD1 or TRBD2 (5 bases each). The V end was cut by 0 bases, the J end by 5 bases, with 15 bases between. The CDR3 consists of 15 residues. Germline assignment: CDR1 SGHRS and CDR2 YFSETQ. The DNA for the CDR3 is TGCGCCAGCAGCTTGGCCCCGCCCAGGGACCACGAGCAGTACTTC. Encoded protein: CASSLAPPRDHEQYF. The entire variable domain, with the rest obtained from reference TRBV5-1 and TRBJ2-7, is as follows: KAGVTQTPRYLIKTRGQQVTLSCSPISGHRSVSWYQQTPGQGLQFLFEYFSETQRNKGNFPGRFSGRQFSNSRSEMNVSTLELGDSALYLCASSLAPPRDHEQYFGPGTRLTVT.

The V call is TRBV14, the J call TRBJ2-7, with D perhaps TRBD1 or TRBD2 (5 bases each). V shed 3 bases and J shed 2 bases, with 8 bases lying between them. Germline lookup yields CDR1 SGHDN and CDR2 FVKESK. The CDR3 is made up of 13 amino acids. This chain's CDR3 is CASSQGEAYEQYF. CDR3 DNA sequence: TGTGCCAGCAGCCAGGGGGAAGCCTACGAGCAGTACTTC. The full variable domain, its missing parts supplied by reference TRBV14 and TRBJ2-7, is EAGVTQFPSHSVIEKGQTVTLRCDPISGHDNLYWYRRVMGKEIKFLLHFVKESKQDESGMPNNRFLAERTGGTYSTLKVQPAELEDSGVYFCASSQGEAYEQYFGPGTRLTVT.

The chain employs TRBV5-4 and TRBJ1-1; TRBD1 matches at 9 bases. V trimming: 3 bases; J trimming: 5 bases; junction bases outside the gene matches: 8. The germline gives CDR1 SGHNT, CDR2 YYREEE (reference sequence). The CDR3 length is 15 residues. CDR3: CASSSATGGRTEAFF. Here the CDR3 DNA reads TGTGCCAGCAGCTCCGCGACAGGGGGTCGGACTGAAGCTTTCTTT.

This chain joins TRBV27 and TRBJ1-2; 7 nucleotides agree with TRBD1. The CDR3 loop spans 15 amino acids. V lost 0 bases and J lost 8; bases outside the gene matches: 9. Germline lookup yields CDR1 MNHEY and CDR2 SMNVEV (reference sequence). The CDR3 bases are TGTGCCAGCAGTTTATCGAGACAGGGTACTGGGGGCTACACCTTC. Translation gives CASSLSRQGTGGYTF.

This chain links TRBV5-3 with TRBJ2-7, with D unresolved. TRBV5-3 is reported as an ORF; its role is uncertain. This CDR3 spans 16 amino acids. V lost 3 bases, J lost 0 bases, and 16 bases lay in between. The DNA for the CDR3 is TGTGCCAGAAGCTGGCCCGGTACAGATTTCTCCTACGAGCAGTACTTC. Translation gives CARSWPGTDFSYEQYF.

The chain carries TRBV9 and TRBJ1-6; a possible D gene is TRBD1 (6 bases). The V end was cut by 2 bases, the J end by 8 bases, with 14 bases between. The CDR3 is 15 amino acids. CDR1 is SGDLS, CDR2 YYNGEE, per germline. The DNA of the CDR3 is TGTGCCAGCAGCGTCGAGCCCAGGGGAGATTCACCCCTCCACTTT. Residues: CASSVEPRGDSPLHF.

This chain links TRBV9 with TRBJ2-2, with D possibly being TRBD1 (6 bases). CDR1 is SGDLS, CDR2 YYNGEE, per germline. The CDR3 loop spans 15 amino acids. Trimming removed 6 bases from V and 3 bases from J, with 15 bases in between. This chain's CDR3 is CASTLGNRDTGELFF. CDR3 in DNA: TGTGCCAGCACCCTCGGTAACAGGGACACCGGGGAGCTGTTTTTT.

As DNA, the CDR3 is TGTGCCAGCAGCTTACAAGCGGGGGGGCGGGATACGCAGTATTTT. Translation: CASSLQAGGRDTQYF. The chain couples TRBV7-2 to TRBJ2-3; 10 positions match TRBD2. The germline CDR1 and CDR2 sequences are SGHTA and FQGNSA. This CDR3 region has 15 residues. Losses at the gene ends were 2 bases for V and 6 bases for J; bases not matched to a gene: 5. Based on the CDR3 plus reference TRBV7-2 and TRBJ2-3, the full variable domain is GAGVSQSPSNKVTEKGKDVELRCDPISGHTALYWYRQSLGQGLEFLIYFQGNSAPDKSGLPSDRFSAERTGGSVSTLTIQRTQQEDSAVYLCASSLQAGGRDTQYFGPGTRLTVL.

This chain uses TRBV6-2 or TRBV6-3 with TRBJ1-1; the D gene is possibly TRBD1 (5 bases). The germline V gene encodes CDR1 MNHEY and CDR2 SVGEGT. The CDR3 contains 14 residues. The V gene lost 5 bases and the J gene lost 1 base, with 11 bases spanning the gap. The CDR3 DNA reads TGTGCCAGCAGTCGACGGGACGGGAACACTGAAGCTTTCTTT. It encodes CASSRRDGNTEAFF.